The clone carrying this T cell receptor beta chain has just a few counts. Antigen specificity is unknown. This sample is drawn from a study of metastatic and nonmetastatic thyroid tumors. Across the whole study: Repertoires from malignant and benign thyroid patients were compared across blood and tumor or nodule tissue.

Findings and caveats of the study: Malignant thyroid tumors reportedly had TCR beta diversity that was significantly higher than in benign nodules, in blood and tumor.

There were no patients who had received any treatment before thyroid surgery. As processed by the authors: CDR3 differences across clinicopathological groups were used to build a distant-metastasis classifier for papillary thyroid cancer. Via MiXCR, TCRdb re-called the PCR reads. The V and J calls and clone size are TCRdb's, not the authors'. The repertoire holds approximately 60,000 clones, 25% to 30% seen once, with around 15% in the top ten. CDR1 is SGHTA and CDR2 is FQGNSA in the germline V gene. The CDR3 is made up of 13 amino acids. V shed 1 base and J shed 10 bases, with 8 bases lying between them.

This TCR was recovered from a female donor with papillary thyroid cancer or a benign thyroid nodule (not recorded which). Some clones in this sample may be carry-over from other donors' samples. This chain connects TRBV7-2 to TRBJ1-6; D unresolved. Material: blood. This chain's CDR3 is CASSLGLESPLHF. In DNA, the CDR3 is TGTGCCAGCAGCTTAGGACTGGAATCACCCCTCCACTTT.